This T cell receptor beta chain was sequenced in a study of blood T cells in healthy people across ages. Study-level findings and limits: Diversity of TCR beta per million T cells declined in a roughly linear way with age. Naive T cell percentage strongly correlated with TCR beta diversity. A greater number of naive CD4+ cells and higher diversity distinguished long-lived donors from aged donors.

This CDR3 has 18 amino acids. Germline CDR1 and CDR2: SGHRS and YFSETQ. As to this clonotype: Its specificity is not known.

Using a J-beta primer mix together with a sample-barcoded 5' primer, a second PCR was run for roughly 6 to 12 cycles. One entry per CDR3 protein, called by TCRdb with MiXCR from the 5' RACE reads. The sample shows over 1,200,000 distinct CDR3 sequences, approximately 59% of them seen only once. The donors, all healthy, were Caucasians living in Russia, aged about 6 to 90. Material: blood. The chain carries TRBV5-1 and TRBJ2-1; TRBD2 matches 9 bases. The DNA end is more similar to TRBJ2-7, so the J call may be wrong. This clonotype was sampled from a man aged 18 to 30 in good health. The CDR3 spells CASSLVSGLAFKNYEQYF. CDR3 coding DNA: TGCGCCAGCAGCTTGGTATCGGGACTAGCATTCAAGAACTACGAGCAGTACTTC.